A single sample gave rise to the 22 T cell receptor beta chains below, sequenced in a study of tumor-infiltrating lymphocytes in primary liver carcinoma. Out of unsorted whole blood came the blood RNA, and germline DNA was extracted as well. The investigators made TCR beta cDNA from about 500 ng total RNA, using a constant-region primer. Three nested multiplex PCR rounds of slightly modified ARM-PCR generated TCR beta libraries. The study ran its first two PCR rounds for around 10 cycles each, using TRBV1-TRBV30 forward primers and a C-beta reverse primer. Via MiXCR, TCRdb re-called the multiplex PCR reads, giving one row per CDR3 protein. Seen here are roughly 330,000 distinct CDR3 sequences, 65% observed once, and the top ten hold about 6.5%. The sequenced material came from peripheral blood. The receptor source for this set is a man aged 35 to 55 with primary liver carcinoma and hepatitis B virus infection.

To note about this clonotype: A junction boundary mismatches the germline segment, possibly from a read error. The chain combines TRBV6-2 or TRBV6-3 with TRBJ1-2; 12 nucleotides align to TRBD1. This CDR3 contains 14 residues. Germline values: CDR1 MNHEY, CDR2 SVGEGT. The CDR3 nucleotides are TGTGCCGGCAGTTTGGGACAGGGGGCGCTTGGCTACACCTTC. Protein: CAGSLGQGALGYTF.

This clonotype was detected a few times. It may be a read error: a sequence one base away is much more abundant. The chain links TRBV29-1 to TRBJ1-1; no clear D gene. CDR3 length: 14 amino acids. V gave up 0 bases and J gave up 4 bases, with 12 bases separating them. Germline loops: CDR1 SQVTM, CDR2 ANQGSEA. The CDR3 DNA reads as TGCAGCGTTGAAGATTTTGTGAAGAGCACTGAAGCTTTCTTT. This gives the protein CSVEDFVKSTEAFF.

This clonotype was observed at least ten times. V and J are TRBV6-1 and TRBJ1-2; 10 nucleotides align to TRBD1. The V and J ends lost 7 bases and 2 bases, in that order; junction bases with no gene match: 10. Germline CDR1 reads MNHNS; CDR2 reads SASEGT. This CDR3 region has 16 residues. CDR3 DNA: TGTGCCAGCACTCCGACAGGGGGCTTTTCCAACTATGGCTACACCTTC. Its translation is CASTPTGGFSNYGYTF.

Worth noting for this clonotype: A much larger clone is a single base away; this may be a read error. The gene calls are TRBV6-6 and TRBJ2-7; TRBD2 might be the D (5 bases). Germline-derived CDR1 and CDR2 are MNHNY and SVGAGI (reference sequence). The CDR3 has 14 amino acids. CDR3 sequence (DNA): TGTGCCAACAGTTACCTTGGGGAGTCCTACGAGCAGTACTTC. This encodes CANSYLGESYEQYF.

This chain uses TRBV6-1 with TRBJ2-1, with D perhaps matching TRBD2 (6 bases). V shed 5 bases and J shed 2 bases, with 19 bases lying between them. This CDR3 comprises 17 residues. Germline-derived CDR1 and CDR2 are MNHNS and SASEGT. CDR3 residues: CASSSGRYGTTYNEQFF. Here the CDR3 DNA reads TGTGCCAGCAGTAGTGGGAGGTATGGGACGACCTACAATGAGCAGTTCTTC.

This clonotype showed up just once. The junction and the germline gene differ at one end; a read error may be behind it. V is TRBV10-3 and J is TRBJ2-1, with 9 bases identical to TRBD1. CDR1 and CDR2 from the germline V gene are ENHRY and SYGVKD. This CDR3 contains 17 residues. CDR3: CAMSESPGTGIDNEQFF. Here the CDR3 DNA reads TGTGCCATGAGTGAGAGTCCCGGGACAGGGATCGACAATGAGCAGTTCTTC.

This clonotype was detected many times. The V gene is TRBV12-3 or TRBV12-4, the J gene TRBJ2-3; D tentatively fits TRBD1 or TRBD2 (5 bases each). This CDR3 region has 15 residues. With 4 bases removed from V and 2 bases from J, the gap between germline ends came to 13 bases. Written as DNA, the CDR3 is TGTGCCAGCAGTTCTGGGGGTTCCAACACAGATACGCAGTATTTT. It specifies CASSSGGSNTDTQYF.

Of note for this clonotype: With a much larger clone just one base away, this may be a read error. The J gene is TRBJ1-2, the V gene TRBV6-1; weak D call: TRBD1 (5 bases). This CDR3 comprises 16 residues. Germline assignment: CDR1 MNHNS and CDR2 SASEGT. The DNA of the CDR3 is TGTGTCAGCAGACCCATCCGGAAGGGGAATCACTATGGCTACACCTTC. Translated: CVSRPIRKGNHYGYTF.

The chain links TRBV11-2 to TRBJ2-7; 8 positions agree with TRBD1. This CDR3 is 19 amino acids long. Germline-derived CDR1 and CDR2 are SGHAT and FQNNGV. V was clipped by 5 bases and J by 1 base; unmatched bases: 19. CDR3 loop: CASSPVRDRITQSSYEQYF. The CDR3 region has the DNA TGTGCCAGCAGCCCCGTGAGGGACAGGATAACGCAAAGTTCCTACGAGCAGTACTTC.

This clonotype appeared a few times. The rearrangement links TRBV5-1 to TRBJ2-7; TRBD2 matches at 8 bases. After removal of 3 bases from V and 5 bases from J, the junction contained 10 bases not matched to a gene. From germline, CDR1 is SGHRS and CDR2 YFSETQ. The CDR3 runs to 15 residues. The CDR3 spells CASSWTGLGADEQYF. CDR3 DNA: TGCGCCAGCAGCTGGACGGGACTAGGGGCCGACGAGCAGTACTTC.

Worth noting for this clonotype: Sequence at one end of the junction differs from germline and may be a read error. The rearrangement joins TRBV11-2 to TRBJ2-3; the match to TRBD2 covers 13 bases. The CDR3 consists of 16 residues. From germline, CDR1 is SGHAT and CDR2 FQNNGV. The CDR3 DNA reads as TGTGCCAGCAGCCCCTCCGGACTAGCGGGAGTAGATACGCATTATTTT. Translated: CASSPSGLAGVDTHYF.

Remarks on this clonotype: At one boundary the junction diverges from the germline segment, which might be a read error. CDR3 nucleotides: TGTGCCAGCAGCTTGGGGGACAGGGAGAGGGATGAGCAATTATTC. As protein: CASSLGDRERDEQLF. The chain couples TRBV11-1 to TRBJ2-1, with 9 bases identical to TRBD1. The CDR3 loop spans 15 amino acids. The germline CDR1 and CDR2 sequences are SGHAT and FQDESV (reference sequence). Looking up the rest from reference TRBV11-1 and TRBJ2-1 gives the full variable domain: EAEVAQSPRYKITEKSQAVAFWCDPISGHATLYWYRQILGQGPELLVQFQDESVVDDSQLPKDRFSAERLKGVDSTLKIQPAELGDSAMYLCASSLGDRERDEQLFGPGTRLTVL.

For this clonotype: Possible read error: a much larger clone is one base away. V is TRBV10-3 and J is TRBJ2-5; D is possibly TRBD1 (6 bases). V lost 8 bases and J 4 bases, leaving 14 bases between the germline ends. Germline values: CDR1 ENHRY, CDR2 SYGVKD. The CDR3 loop spans 13 amino acids. CDR3 coding DNA: TGTGCCATCGGGGCAGGGGCCCTAGAGACCCAGTACTTC. Translating gives CAIGAGALETQYF.

The chain couples TRBV30 to TRBJ1-5; no clear D. The CDR3 runs 14 residues. V lost 1 base and J lost 6, with 13 bases in between. CDR1 and CDR2 (germline): GTSNPN, SVGIG (reference sequence). The CDR3 DNA reads as TGTGCCTGGAGTGCTCAGCTGGATGGTCAGCCCCAGCATTTT. This encodes CAWSAQLDGQPQHF.

On this clonotype itself: The junction departs from germline at one end; a sequencing error may be responsible. The chain is built from TRBV11-2 and TRBJ1-1; 9 nucleotides agree with TRBD1. Germline CDR1 is SGHAT and CDR2 is FQNNGV. The CDR3 has 15 residues. CDR3 amino acids: CASSLGRQGVGETSF. The CDR3 DNA is TGTGCCAGCAGCTTAGGCCGACAGGGGGTTGGTGAAACTTCCTTT.

J is TRBJ2-3 and V is TRBV2; no reliable D call. The CDR3 is 13 amino acids. V was pared by 6 bases and J by 6 bases, with 13 bases between. CDR1 is SNHLY, CDR2 FYNNEI, per germline. CDR3 DNA sequence: TGTGCCAGCAGACCTTATGGTGCTGATACGCAGTATTTT. Translating gives CASRPYGADTQYF. Drawing the rest from reference TRBV2 and TRBJ2-3, the complete variable domain is EPEVTQTPSHQVTQMGQEVILRCVPISNHLYFYWYRQILGQKVEFLVSFYNNEISEKSEIFDDQFSVERPDGSNFTLKIRSTKLEDSAMYFCASRPYGADTQYFGPGTRLTVL.

In regard to this clonotype: One end of the junction does not line up with germline, which may come from a read error. The CDR3 DNA sequence: TGCGCCAGCAGTGTCAGGATCTACGAGCAGTATTTC. This codes for CASSVRIYEQYF. This chain uses TRBV10-2 with TRBJ2-7; no firm D call. The CDR3 is 12 residues long. Per germline, CDR1 WSHSY and CDR2 SAAADI.

The chain joins TRBV5-1 to TRBJ2-1, with 12 positions matching TRBD2. V dropped 4 bases and J dropped 6; count of bases not matched to a gene: 5. This CDR3 has 15 residues. The germline CDR1 and CDR2 sequences are SGHRS and YFSETQ. The CDR3 nucleotides read TGCGCCAGCAGCATGCTAGCGGGAGGGTCCAATGAGCAGTTCTTC. Encoded protein: CASSMLAGGSNEQFF.

As to this clonotype: This may come from a read error, since a much larger clone is one base off. This chain's CDR3 is CTSRAVETQYF. CDR3 DNA sequence: TGCACCAGCAGAGCGGTGGAGACCCAGTACTTC. V usage is TRBV5-1 and J usage is TRBJ2-5; tentatively, D is TRBD2 (5 bases). CDR1 and CDR2 from the germline V gene are SGHRS and YFSETQ. The CDR3 consists of 11 residues.

On this clonotype itself: A read error may account for a junction end that differs from germline. The chain has TRBV6-2 or TRBV6-3 and TRBJ2-1; D might be TRBD2 (6 bases). Looked up from germline, CDR1 is MNHEY and CDR2 is SVGEGT. The CDR3 has 17 residues. This CDR3 is CASSYNWRDRFYNEQLF. The CDR3 DNA reads as TGTGCCAGCAGTTACAATTGGCGGGACCGCTTCTACAATGAGCAGCTCTTC.

This clonotype was counted many times. Mismatch with germline at one junction end may stem from a read error. V is TRBV12-3 or TRBV12-4 and J is TRBJ2-1, with 10 positions matching TRBD2. This CDR3 is 15 amino acids long. The CDR3 here is CASSLAGASKNEQFF. CDR3 DNA sequence: TGTGCCAGCAGTCTAGCGGGAGCGTCCAAGAATGAGCAGTTCTTC.

In the case of this clonotype: The junction departs from the called germline gene at one end, perhaps through a read error. The rearrangement joins TRBV11-2 to TRBJ2-7; D not resolved. The CDR3 consists of 16 residues. CDR1 and CDR2 (germline): SGHAT, FQNNGV. The CDR3 region is CASSPKWILGSYDQYF. CDR3 sequence (DNA): TGTGCCAGCAGCCCTAAATGGATCCTTGGCTCCTACGATCAGTACTTC.